These T cell receptor beta chains were read from a single sample in a study of OX40 agonist ivuxolimab in advanced cancers. Produced via immunoSEQ multiplex PCR; TCRdb's table is partial and in-frame only. The data contain approximately 160,000 clones, roughly 94% of them singletons. The source material was CD4+ or CD8+ T cells sorted from blood, sampled in a trial of the OX40 agonist ivuxolimab. The receptors come from an adult with an advanced solid tumor such as melanoma, head and neck, liver or kidney cancer. The CDR3 runs from the conserved cysteine through the conserved F or W. A D gene is named only where the DNA matches it firmly. Rows may omit the clone size; those that give it use once, few, many or a size class.

>TRBJ2-7|-|-|TRBV5-1
CASSPGTLTTEQYF
TGCGCCAGCAGCCCAGGGACTCTCACAACCGAGCAGTACTTC
>TRBJ1-1|TRBD1|-|TRBV29-1
CSGGTGNTEAFF
TGCAGCGGAGGGACAGGGAACACTGAAGCTTTCTTT
>TRBJ2-5|-|-|TRBV28
CASSPGPQWATQYF
TGTGCCAGCAGCCCCGGGCCCCAGTGGGCGACCCAGTACTTC
>TRBJ2-3|TRBD2|-|TRBV4-3
CASSQNGLAATDTQYF
TGCGCCAGCAGCCAAAACGGACTAGCGGCCACAGATACGCAGTATTTT
>TRBJ2-2|-|-|TRBV7-6
CASTRGTANTGELFF
TGTGCCAGCACCAGGGGGACTGCGAACACCGGGGAGCTGTTTTTT
>TRBJ1-5|-|-|TRBV7-2
CASSYSNQPQHF
TGTGCCAGCAGCTATAGCAATCAGCCCCAGCATTTT
>TRBJ1-2|TRBD1|once|TRBV6-5
CASSYGRQGAVGYTF
TGTGCCAGCAGTTACGGGCGACAGGGGGCGGTGGGCTACACCTTC
>TRBJ1-6|TRBD1|-|TRBV27
CASSHRTGRRLALYNSPLHF
TGTGCCAGCAGTCACAGGACAGGGAGGCGTCTCGCGTTGTATAATTCACCCCTCCACTTT
>TRBJ1-2|-|-|TRBV5-8
CASSLRGSNGYTF
TGTGCCAGCAGCCTTAGGGGCAGCAATGGCTACACCTTC
>TRBJ1-1|-|-|TRBV9
CASSVKDVGSAFF
TGTGCCAGCAGCGTAAAGGATGTCGGATCAGCTTTCTTT
>TRBJ2-7|TRBD1|-|TRBV6-6
CASSYRDSTFYEQYF
TGTGCCAGCAGTTACCGGGACAGTACCTTCTACGAGCAGTACTTC
>TRBJ2-1|TRBD2|-|TRBV27
CASSRRVGASGTNEQFF
TGTGCCAGCAGCCGACGGGTTGGGGCTAGCGGGACAAACGAGCAGTTCTTC
>TRBJ2-5|-|-|TRBV28
CASSSPSGSGETQYF
TGTGCCAGCAGTTCCCCCTCCGGGTCGGGGGAGACCCAGTACTTC
>TRBJ2-3|-|-|TRBV7-3
CASSPAVSSPDTQYF
TGTGCCAGCAGCCCGGCGGTCAGTAGCCCGGATACGCAGTATTTT
>TRBJ2-7|TRBD1|-|TRBV5-1
CASSLDLGQGVSEQYF
TGCGCCAGCAGCTTGGACCTGGGACAGGGGGTAAGCGAGCAGTACTTC
>TRBJ1-6|-|-|TRBV6-6
CASSLDRSGSPLHF
TGTGCCAGCAGTCTCGACAGGAGCGGGTCACCCCTCCACTTT
>TRBJ2-1|TRBD1|-|TRBV9
CASSRDRGYNEQFF
TGTGCCAGCAGCCGGGACAGGGGGTACAATGAGCAGTTCTTC
>TRBJ2-5|-|-|TRBV18
CASSPRYGQETQYF
TGTGCCAGCTCACCACGCTACGGACAAGAGACCCAGTACTTC
>TRBJ1-5|-|-|TRBV5-4
CASSLSTVGNQPQHF
TGTGCCAGCAGCTTGAGTACAGTTGGCAATCAGCCCCAGCATTTT
>TRBJ1-4|TRBD1|-|TRBV5-1
CASSLSGQRNEKLFF
TGCGCCAGCAGCCTGTCGGGACAGCGTAATGAAAAACTGTTTTTT
>TRBJ1-5|-|-|TRBV27
CASSDNGNQPQHF
TGTGCCAGCAGCGACAACGGCAATCAGCCCCAGCATTTT
>TRBJ2-3|-|-|TRBV2
CASSDTRSTDTQYF
TGTGCCAGCAGTGACACTCGTAGCACAGATACGCAGTATTTT
>TRBJ2-2|-|-|TRBV11-3
CASSFQNTGELFF
TGTGCCAGCAGCTTTCAAAACACCGGGGAGCTGTTTTTT
>TRBJ1-1|TRBD1|once|TRBV9
CASSLGRTGVFSTEAFF
TGTGCCAGCAGCCTGGGGAGGACAGGGGTCTTTTCCACTGAAGCTTTCTTT
>TRBJ1-1|-|-|TRBV9
CASSVGERGTEAFF
TGTGCCAGCAGCGTAGGTGAGAGGGGCACTGAAGCTTTCTTT
>TRBJ1-4|-|-|TRBV19
CASSPTATNEKLFF
TGTGCCAGTAGCCCTACGGCAACTAATGAAAAACTGTTTTTT
>TRBJ2-7|TRBD1|-|TRBV4-2
CASSLDRGGNEQYF
TGTGCCAGCAGCCTGGACAGGGGTGGAAACGAGCAGTACTTC
>TRBJ1-6|-|once|TRBV19
CASSTPQGRHSPLHF
TGTGCCAGTAGTACCCCCCAGGGCAGACATTCACCCCTCCACTTT
>TRBJ2-5|-|-|TRBV4-3
CASSPHGGASGETQYF
TGCGCCAGCAGCCCGCACGGGGGCGCGAGTGGGGAGACCCAGTACTTC
>TRBJ2-1|-|-|TRBV5-1
CASSKGIIYNEQFF
TGCGCCAGCAGCAAGGGGATTATCTACAATGAGCAGTTCTTC
>TRBJ1-2|-|-|TRBV15
CATSRDGRVIYGYTF
TGTGCCACCAGCAGAGATGGCAGAGTGATCTATGGCTACACCTTC
>TRBJ1-1|-|-|TRBV7-9
CASSAEGTEAFF
TGTGCCAGCAGCGCGGAAGGGACTGAAGCTTTCTTT
>TRBJ1-6|TRBD1|-|TRBV2
CASSQGRGYGSPLHF
TGTGCCAGCAGTCAGGGCAGGGGGTATGGTTCACCCCTCCACTTT
>TRBJ1-5|-|-|TRBV19
CASSMGFDQPQHF
TGTGCCAGTAGTATGGGTTTCGATCAGCCCCAGCATTTT
>TRBJ2-6|-|-|TRBV6-5
CASSYVGPSGANVLTF
TGTGCCAGCAGTTATGTGGGGCCGTCGGGGGCCAACGTCCTGACTTTC
>TRBJ1-1|TRBD1|-|TRBV7-9
CASSFGTGELNTEAFF
TGTGCCAGCAGCTTTGGGACAGGGGAGCTGAACACTGAAGCTTTCTTT
>TRBJ2-3|TRBD2|-|TRBV10-1
CASSSGRGKSDTQYF
TGCGCCAGCTCATCCGGGAGGGGGAAGTCAGATACGCAGTATTTT
>TRBJ2-7|-|-|TRBV5-8
CASRKRTTYEQYF
TGTGCCAGCAGGAAAAGGACCACCTACGAGCAGTACTTC
>TRBJ1-5|-|-|TRBV5-1
CASSLRGGDQPQHF
TGCGCCAGCAGCTTGCGGGGCGGGGATCAGCCCCAGCATTTT
>TRBJ1-3|-|-|TRBV6-5
CASSRQSSGNTIYF
TGTGCCAGCAGTCGCCAGAGCTCTGGAAACACCATATATTTT
>TRBJ2-7|-|-|TRBV6-5
CASRYRSYFSYEQYF
TGTGCCAGCAGGTACAGGAGTTACTTCTCCTACGAGCAGTACTTC
>TRBJ2-7|TRBD1|-|TRBV18
CASSPGQGITYEQYF
TGTGCCAGCTCGCCGGGACAGGGGATAACCTACGAGCAGTACTTC